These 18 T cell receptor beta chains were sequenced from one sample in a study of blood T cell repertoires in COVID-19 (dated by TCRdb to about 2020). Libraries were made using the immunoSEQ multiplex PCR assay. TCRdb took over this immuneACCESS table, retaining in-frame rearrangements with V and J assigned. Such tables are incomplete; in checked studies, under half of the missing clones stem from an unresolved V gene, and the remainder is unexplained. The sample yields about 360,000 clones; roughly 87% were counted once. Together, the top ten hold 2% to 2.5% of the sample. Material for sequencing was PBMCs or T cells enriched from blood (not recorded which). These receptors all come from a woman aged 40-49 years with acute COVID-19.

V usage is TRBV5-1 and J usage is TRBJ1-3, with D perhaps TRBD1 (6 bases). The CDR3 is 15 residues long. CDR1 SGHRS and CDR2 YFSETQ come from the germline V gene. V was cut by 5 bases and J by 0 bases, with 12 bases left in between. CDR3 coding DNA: TGCGCCAGCAGGGACAGTTTGACCTCTGGAAACACCATATATTTT. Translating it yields CASRDSLTSGNTIYF.

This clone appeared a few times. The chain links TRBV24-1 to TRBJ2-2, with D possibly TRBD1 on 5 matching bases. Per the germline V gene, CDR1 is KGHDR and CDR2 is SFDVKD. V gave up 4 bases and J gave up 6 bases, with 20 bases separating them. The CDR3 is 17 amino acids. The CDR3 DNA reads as TGTGCCACCAGTGACTCTCACCCAGGGTTCGGAGCCGGGGAGCTGTTTTTT. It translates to CATSDSHPGFGAGELFF.

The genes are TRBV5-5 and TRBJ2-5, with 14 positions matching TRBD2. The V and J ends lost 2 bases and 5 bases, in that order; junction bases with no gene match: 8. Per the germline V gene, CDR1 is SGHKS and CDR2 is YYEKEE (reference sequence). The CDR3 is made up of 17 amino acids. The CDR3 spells CASSLPPTSGGAETQYF. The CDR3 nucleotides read TGTGCCAGCAGCTTACCTCCGACTAGCGGGGGGGCTGAGACCCAGTACTTC.

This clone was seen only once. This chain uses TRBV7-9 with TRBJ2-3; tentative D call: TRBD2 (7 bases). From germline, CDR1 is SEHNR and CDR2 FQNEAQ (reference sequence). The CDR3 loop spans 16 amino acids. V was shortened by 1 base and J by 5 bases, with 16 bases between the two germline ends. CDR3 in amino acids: CASSLGVTGGLDTQYF. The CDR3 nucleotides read TGTGCCAGCAGCTTAGGCGTTACGGGGGGCCTAGATACGCAGTATTTT.

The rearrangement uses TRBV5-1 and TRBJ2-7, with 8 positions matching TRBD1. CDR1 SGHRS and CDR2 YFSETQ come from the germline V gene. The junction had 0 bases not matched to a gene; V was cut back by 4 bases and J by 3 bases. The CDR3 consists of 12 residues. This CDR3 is CASSTGGYEQYF. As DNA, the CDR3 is TGCGCCAGCAGCACAGGGGGCTACGAGCAGTACTTC.

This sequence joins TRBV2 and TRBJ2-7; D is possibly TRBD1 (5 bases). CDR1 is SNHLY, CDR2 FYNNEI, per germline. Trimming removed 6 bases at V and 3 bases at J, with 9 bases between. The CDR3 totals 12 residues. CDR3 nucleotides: TGTGCCAGCAGAACTGACAGCTACGAGCAGTACTTC. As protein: CASRTDSYEQYF.

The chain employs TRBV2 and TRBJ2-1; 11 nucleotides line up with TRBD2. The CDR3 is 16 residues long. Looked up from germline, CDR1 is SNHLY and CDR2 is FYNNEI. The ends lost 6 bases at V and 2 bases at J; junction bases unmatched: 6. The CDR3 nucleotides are TGTGCCAGCAGGGCAGGACTAGCGGGCCCCTACAATGAGCAGTTCTTC. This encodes CASRAGLAGPYNEQFF.

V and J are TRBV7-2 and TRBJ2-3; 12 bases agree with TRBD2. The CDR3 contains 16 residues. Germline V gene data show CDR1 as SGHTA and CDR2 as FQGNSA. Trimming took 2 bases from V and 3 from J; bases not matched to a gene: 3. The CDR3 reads CASSLMLAGGTDTQYF. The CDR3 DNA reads TGTGCCAGCAGCTTAATGCTAGCGGGGGGGACAGATACGCAGTATTTT.

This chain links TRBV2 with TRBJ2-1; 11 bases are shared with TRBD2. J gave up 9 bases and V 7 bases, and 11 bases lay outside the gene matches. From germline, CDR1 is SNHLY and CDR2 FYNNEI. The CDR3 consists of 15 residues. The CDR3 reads CASIILAGGVGEQFF. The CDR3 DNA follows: TGTGCCAGCATAATCCTAGCGGGGGGTGTGGGTGAGCAGTTCTTC. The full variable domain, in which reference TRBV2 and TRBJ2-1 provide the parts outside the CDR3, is EPEVTQTPSHQVTQMGQEVILRCVPISNHLYFYWYRQILGQKVEFLVSFYNNEISEKSEIFDDQFSVERPDGSNFTLKIRSTKLEDSAMYFCASIILAGGVGEQFFGPGTRLTVL.

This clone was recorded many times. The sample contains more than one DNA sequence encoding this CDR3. In DNA, the CDR3 is TGTGCCAGTAGTACAAGGGACAGACCCTACGAGCAGTACTTC. Protein sequence: CASSTRDRPYEQYF. The V gene is TRBV19, the J gene TRBJ2-7; TRBD1 agrees at 7 bases. This CDR3 comprises 14 residues. The V gene end was trimmed by 4 bases and the J gene end by 2 bases; junction bases not matched to a gene: 5. Germline lookup yields CDR1 LNHDA and CDR2 SQIVND (reference sequence).

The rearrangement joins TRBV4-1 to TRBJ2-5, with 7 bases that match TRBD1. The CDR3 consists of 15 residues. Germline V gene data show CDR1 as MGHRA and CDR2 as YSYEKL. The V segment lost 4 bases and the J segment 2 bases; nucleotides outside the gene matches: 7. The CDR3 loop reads CASSRPGTEQETQYF. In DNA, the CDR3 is TGCGCCAGCAGCCGACCCGGGACAGAGCAAGAGACCCAGTACTTC.

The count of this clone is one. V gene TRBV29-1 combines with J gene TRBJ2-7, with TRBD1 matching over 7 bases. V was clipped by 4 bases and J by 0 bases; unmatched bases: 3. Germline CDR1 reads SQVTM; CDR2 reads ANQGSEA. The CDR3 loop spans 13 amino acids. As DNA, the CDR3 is TGCAGCGTTGGGACAGGATACTCCTACGAGCAGTACTTC. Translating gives CSVGTGYSYEQYF.

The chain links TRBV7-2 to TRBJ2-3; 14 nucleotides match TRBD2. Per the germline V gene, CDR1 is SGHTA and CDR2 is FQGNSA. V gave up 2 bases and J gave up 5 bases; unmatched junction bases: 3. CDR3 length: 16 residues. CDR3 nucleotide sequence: TGTGCCAGCAGCTTATCGACTAGCGGGGGGGTAGATACGCAGTATTTT. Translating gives CASSLSTSGGVDTQYF.

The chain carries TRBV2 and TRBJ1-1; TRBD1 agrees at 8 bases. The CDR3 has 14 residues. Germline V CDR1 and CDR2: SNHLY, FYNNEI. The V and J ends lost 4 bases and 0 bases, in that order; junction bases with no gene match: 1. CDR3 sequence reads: CASSGTGLNTEAFF. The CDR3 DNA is TGTGCCAGCAGTGGGACAGGGCTGAACACTGAAGCTTTCTTT.

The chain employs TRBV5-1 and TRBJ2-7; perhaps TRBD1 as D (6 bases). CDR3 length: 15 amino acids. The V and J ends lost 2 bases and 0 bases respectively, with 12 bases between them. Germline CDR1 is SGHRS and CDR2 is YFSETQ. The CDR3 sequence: CASSLLGGPSYEQYF. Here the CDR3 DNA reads TGCGCCAGCAGCTTACTTGGGGGCCCCTCCTACGAGCAGTACTTC.

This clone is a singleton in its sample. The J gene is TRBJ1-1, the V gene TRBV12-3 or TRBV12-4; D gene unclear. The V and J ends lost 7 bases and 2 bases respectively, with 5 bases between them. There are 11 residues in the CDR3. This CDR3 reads CASILNTEAFF. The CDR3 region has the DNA TGTGCCAGCATCCTAAACACTGAAGCTTTCTTT.

CDR3 DNA sequence: TGCGCCAGCAGTGGGGGGCTAGCGGGGGCCTACGAGCAGTACTTC. Translating it yields CASSGGLAGAYEQYF. This chain uses TRBV10-2 with TRBJ2-7; TRBD2 agrees at 10 bases. This CDR3 has 15 residues. Germline V gene data show CDR1 as WSHSY and CDR2 as SAAADI. J lost 2 bases, V lost 4 bases, and 5 bases had no gene match.

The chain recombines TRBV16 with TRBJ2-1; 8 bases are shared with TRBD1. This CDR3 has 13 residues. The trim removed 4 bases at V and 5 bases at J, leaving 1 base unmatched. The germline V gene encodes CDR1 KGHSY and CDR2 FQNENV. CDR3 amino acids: CASSPGQDNEQFF. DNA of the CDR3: TGTGCCAGCAGCCCGGGACAGGACAATGAGCAGTTCTTC.